The T cell receptor (beta chain) under discussion was sequenced for a study of CD4 T cells in relation to SARS-CoV-2 and coronaviruses. The overall study: TCR beta CDR3s were sequenced after approximately nine-day antigen culture of PBMCs.

The assay was immunoSEQ multiplex PCR, and TCRdb's table has in-frame clones only and misses some. In the table there are about 30,000 clones, over 75% of which are singletons. This clone has a handful of counts. Antigen: not known. The unexposed donors gave CD4+ T cells in about 2011-2018, prior to COVID-19. Isolation of CD4+ T cells took place after roughly nine days in culture. There are 14 residues in the CDR3. The V end was cut by 2 bases, the J end by 7 bases, with 13 bases between. Germline values: CDR1 SGHNT, CDR2 YYREEE (reference sequence). The chain is built from TRBV5-4 and TRBJ2-1; possible D gene TRBD2, 5 bases. The sequence was collected from a human donor in good health. Sequenced sample: CD4+ T cells from PBMCs, cultured in vitro. Here the CDR3 DNA reads TGTGCCAGCAGCTTCGATAGGGAGAGGAATGAGCAGTTCTTC. Translating gives CASSFDRERNEQFF.